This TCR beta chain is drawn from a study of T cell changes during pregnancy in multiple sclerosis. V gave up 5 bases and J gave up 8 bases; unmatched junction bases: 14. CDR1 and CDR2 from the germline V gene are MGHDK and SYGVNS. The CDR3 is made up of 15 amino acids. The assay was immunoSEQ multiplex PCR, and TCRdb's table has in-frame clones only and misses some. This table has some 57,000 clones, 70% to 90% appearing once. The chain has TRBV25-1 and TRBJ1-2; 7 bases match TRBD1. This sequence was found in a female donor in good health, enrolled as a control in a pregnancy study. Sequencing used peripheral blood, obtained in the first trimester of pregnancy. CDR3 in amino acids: CASSKPGGSYQGYTF. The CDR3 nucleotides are TGTGCCAGCAGTAAACCAGGGGGGTCCTACCAGGGCTACACCTTC.